This is a list of T cell receptor delta chains from one sample in a study of delta chains in infants with herpesvirus infections. TCRdb redid clone calling on the RT-PCR reads using CATT. The data show 350 to 400 delta-chain clones, approximately 14% seen once. Sequences were derived from peripheral blood, sampled at time point 1 of longitudinal follow-up. These receptor sequences come from a human donor who was a Ugandan infant, either HIV-exposed or HIV-unexposed (not recorded which). Each CDR3 is given with its conserved first and last residue. Each record gives: CDR3 DNA, CDR3 protein, clone size, D gene, J gene, V gene. A D gene is named only where the DNA matches it firmly. Expanded clones get a size class; other rows say once, few or many, or leave the size out.

cdr3_nt: TGTGCTCTTGGGGAAGCTATGTACTGGGGGATACCCGCCACCGATAAACTCATCTTT
cdr3_aa: CALGEAMYWGIPATDKLIF
clone_size: .
d_call: TRDD3
j_call: TRDJ1
v_call: TRDV1

cdr3_nt: TGTGCCTGTGACACCTGGGGGATAACAGCACAACTCTTCTTT
cdr3_aa: CACDTWGITAQLFF
clone_size: large
d_call: TRDD3
j_call: TRDJ2
v_call: TRDV2

cdr3_nt: TGTGCCTTTTGGAGAAGGACTGGGGGAGAATACACCGATAAACTCATCTTT
cdr3_aa: CAFWRRTGGEYTDKLIF
clone_size: few
d_call: TRDD3
j_call: TRDJ1
v_call: TRDV3

cdr3_nt: TGTGCCTGTGACACCGTCGATCTGGGGGATATAAACTGGGACACCCGACAGATGTTTTTC
cdr3_aa: CACDTVDLGDINWDTRQMFF
clone_size: few
d_call: TRDD3
j_call: TRDJ3
v_call: TRDV2

cdr3_nt: TGTGCTTATAGGAGCGCGCCGTACTGGGGGATGGTGGGATACACCGATAAACTCATCTTT
cdr3_aa: CAYRSAPYWGMVGYTDKLIF
clone_size: large
d_call: TRDD3
j_call: TRDJ1
v_call: TRAV38-2/DV8

cdr3_nt: TGTGCTCTTGGGTTCGTACTGGGGGATAGCAGAGATAAACTCATCTTT
cdr3_aa: CALGFVLGDSRDKLIF
clone_size: large
d_call: TRDD3
j_call: TRDJ1
v_call: TRDV1

cdr3_nt: TGTGCTCTTGGGGAGGGGAAGGCGTACTGGGGGACTGACACCGATAAACTCATCTTT
cdr3_aa: CALGEGKAYWGTDTDKLIF
clone_size: large
d_call: TRDD3
j_call: TRDJ1
v_call: TRDV1

cdr3_nt: TGTGCTCTTGGGGAATTAGGACGTACTGGGGGATTGAGGAGCGATAAACTCATCTTT
cdr3_aa: CALGELGRTGGLRSDKLIF
clone_size: large
d_call: TRDD3
j_call: TRDJ1
v_call: TRDV1

cdr3_nt: TGTGCTCTTGGGGATTTCCTACCTGGGGGATACAATATAAAACTCATCTTT
cdr3_aa: CALGDFLPGGYNIKLIF
clone_size: large
d_call: TRDD3
j_call: TRDJ1
v_call: TRDV1

cdr3_nt: TGTGCTCTTGGAGCTTTTCAGATTTTTCCCGCTAAGGGACTCATCTTT
cdr3_aa: CALGAFQIFPAKGLIF
clone_size: hyperexpanded
d_call: .
j_call: TRDJ1
v_call: TRDV1